This section outlines one T cell receptor (beta chain) sequence together with its context. This clone was seen a few times. The antigen this receptor binds is unknown. No quality values exist for individual bases; no much larger clone is one base distant. The entire amount of isolated RNA was reverse transcribed using the High Capacity cDNA Reverse Transcription Kit, so the sequenced TCRB transcripts were expressed ones. Deep immunoSEQ sequencing was applied to naive, central memory and regulatory T cell samples, giving an average of roughly 3.5 million total reads per sample. After sorted cells were lysed in RLT buffer, RNA was extracted with DNase-treated RNeasy Micro or Mini kits, with the choice depending on cell number. Each cell subset was processed on its own to prevent cross-contamination, while patient and healthy donor samples were processed together. TCRB sequences were amplified from cDNA with the immunoSEQ multiplex PCR, producing 87-bp fragments spanning the CDR3 region. Amplicons were sequenced on the Illumina HiSeq platform. As for how the authors treated the data: Synthetic template baselines were used to correct PCR bias computationally, reads within Hamming distance 2 were collapsed together, and singletons that could not be merged were discarded. Reads were aligned against IMGT to assign V, D and J genes, CDR3 length and insertions or deletions at six rearrangement sites. Within each subset, clonotype counts were normalized to the number of sorted cells before true diversity and Gini coefficients were calculated with the tcR R package. The overlap coefficient, calculated on TCRB nucleotide sequences, was used to measure repertoire sharing. As a proxy for the pre-selection repertoire, out-of-frame TCRB sequences from naive cells were analyzed. TCRdb holds this immuneACCESS table with in-frame rearrangements only. Some clones are missing; in checked studies, unresolved V genes explain under half, and the rest has no known cause. V and J calls and clone size are those listed in that table; D and trimming were worked out from the DNA. The sample contains hundreds of thousands of clones, roughly 16% of them found a single time. The top ten constitute around 0.1% of the sample.

These data come from a study of beta chain features in type 1 diabetes (dated by TCRdb to 2017 to 2018). With regard to the full study: Mean age, gender distribution, total cell number and subset yield were not different between patients and healthy donors. Across all samples, approximately 100 million sorted cells were examined, and cell number per subset correlated strongly with RNA yield. The study compared the TCRB repertoires of sorted circulating CD4+ T cell subsets in recently diagnosed type 1 diabetes patients with those in matched healthy donors. Regulatory and stem cell-like memory subsets were obtained from only 8 patients and roughly 8 healthy donors, while naive and central memory subsets were obtained from all 30 or so donors.

The research as a whole found: PCR might favor shorter templates, but patient and control samples were amplified and corrected together, so any skew would affect both groups equally. Naive, central memory and regulatory TCRB repertoires appeared to be more alike among patients than among healthy donors. Only small numbers of individuals were included in the HLA sub-analyses, which left unresolved whether HLA type had any influence on TCRB rearrangement. At VDJ recombination sites, type 1 diabetes patients had fewer insertions and more deleted nucleotides, which implies abnormalities in thymic rearrangement. Sequencing cDNA rather than genomic DNA could over-represent highly expressing activated cells, although activation and CD3 levels did not differ between groups. A moderate but significant shortening of TCRB CDR3 length was observed in type 1 diabetes patients in all four CD4+ subsets.

Reading the germline V gene gives CDR1 MNHNS and CDR2 SASEGT. Reading from cysteine to phenylalanine, the CDR3 counts 15 amino acids. The kept DNA is CDR3 alone, 45 bases in frame from the first base. The trim is 2 bases for V and 7 bases for J, with a gap of 18 bases between the germline ends. A single peripheral blood draw of roughly 0.11 L on average was collected from each donor into heparinised tubes. A BD FACSAria II and a panel including CD45RO, CCR7, CD25, CD127, CD95 and CD27 were used to sort naive, central memory, regulatory and stem cell-like memory CD4+ T cells. A purity above 98% was achieved for all sorted populations. PBMCs were isolated immediately by Lymphoprep density gradient centrifugation and stained directly without culture. So that batch effects would be minimized, each experiment stained and sorted samples in pairs, pairing one healthy donor with one patient.

Specimen: naive CD4+ T cells from blood. Taken with the paper, the label for cell subset or site translates to: true naive CD4+ T cells. The TCR was taken from a man between 18 and 29 years old in good health. In this chain, TRBV6-1 is recombined with TRBJ2-7, with the D gene uncertain. The DNA sequence is given as TGTGCCAGCAGTGAATATTGGTCACCGTCGAAGGAGCAGTACTTC. Its translation reads: CASSEYWSPSKEQYF.